Detailed here is one TCR beta chain. The antigen is undetermined. This sample was included in a study of T cells expressing NK-cell markers. Broader study findings: The share of CD8+ T cells held by dominant NKG2C+ clonotypes was about 1.0-8% in about six donors.

Germline values: CDR1 MNHEY, CDR2 SMNVEV (reference sequence). The CDR3 has 13 amino acids. TCRdb re-called the 5' RACE reads and gives one entry per CDR3 protein, without DNA. Recorded here are some 110,000 distinct CDR3 sequences; the top ten clones represent roughly 20%. This TCR was sampled from a woman between 18 and 75 years old in good health. Sequencing was carried out using blood T cells: a sorted CD56 or NKG2C T cell subset, CD4+ or CD8+ T cells, or bulk PBMC T cells (not recorded which). The chain couples TRBV27 to TRBJ1-1; the TCRdb call, TRBD1, lacks DNA for checking. CDR3 protein: CASSWGVRTEAFF.